This entry concerns a single T cell receptor (beta chain). The antigen this receptor binds is unknown. Base qualities are not provided; no much larger clone lies one nucleotide away. TCRbeta CDR3 regions were amplified from genomic DNA using the immunoSEQ Assay, a bias-controlled multiplex PCR. The original methods were these. The number of nucleated cells in each sample was estimated from the amplification of reference gene primers within the assay. To quantify the absolute abundance of each unique TCRbeta CDR3 rearrangement, sequence reads were collapsed and filtered. Productive Simpson clonality was computed per sample as the square root of Simpson's diversity index over productive rearrangements. The clones in this table, taken by TCRdb from immuneACCESS, are in-frame only. Not every clone is retained; where verified, under half of the shortfall comes from an unresolved V gene, and the cause of the rest is unknown. V, J and clone size are taken as reported in that table, and D and trimming were inferred from the DNA itself. This sample holds under 300,000 clones; approximately 87% were observed only once. The biggest ten clones account for about 12% of the sample.

Here V drops 7 bases and J drops 0 bases, and the junction holds 6 bases not matched to any gene. CDR1 is given as MNHEY and CDR2 as SMNVEV, both from the germline V gene (reference sequence). The CDR3, cysteine through phenylalanine, is 16 amino acids long. Of all the DNA, just the CDR3 is kept, 48 bases in frame from base 1. This sample is drawn from a study of blood T cell repertoires in COVID-19 (dated by TCRdb to about 2020). Study-level background: Samples covering the acute and convalescent phases of COVID-19 were provided by collaborators in the United States, Italy and Spain. The prospective study material was composed of cDNA or gDNA derived from T cells, B-cell-depleted T cells, or PBMCs. Samples came from the ongoing ImmuneRACE study (first 160 participants) plus 1,254 subjects from 6 global collaborators. The dataset comprised deeply sampled blood TCRbeta repertoires from subjects exposed to, actively infected with, or recovered from COVID-19. A de-identified subject ID, COVID-19 status, age in years and sex were almost always included in the sample metadata. The repertoires were released in a freely available public database intended as a resource for research on the immune response to SARS-CoV-2. Where available, HLA class I and class II types were taken from metadata supplied by the sample provider and were not determined by assay-based typing.

What the authors observed across the whole study: How much clinical and demographic metadata was included differed by source and by participant, and the metadata was provided uncurated.

At one collaborating source in Seattle, patients were enrolled during active infection and were followed longitudinally through the course of disease. Each collaborating institution followed its own protocols to collect whole blood in K2EDTA tubes. Collaborator samples were shipped for TCRbeta analysis as frozen whole blood, isolated PBMCs, or DNA extracted from either sample type. Sequencing was performed on peripheral blood. The chain uses TRBV27 and TRBJ2-2; 9 middle bases align to TRBD2. The clonotype was recovered from a woman aged 30 to 39 with COVID-19, enrolled during active disease. The CDR3 amino acid sequence is: CASTFGLATNTGELFF. The nucleotide sequence reads as follows: TGTGCCAGCACCTTCGGACTAGCGACGAACACCGGGGAGCTGTTTTTT.